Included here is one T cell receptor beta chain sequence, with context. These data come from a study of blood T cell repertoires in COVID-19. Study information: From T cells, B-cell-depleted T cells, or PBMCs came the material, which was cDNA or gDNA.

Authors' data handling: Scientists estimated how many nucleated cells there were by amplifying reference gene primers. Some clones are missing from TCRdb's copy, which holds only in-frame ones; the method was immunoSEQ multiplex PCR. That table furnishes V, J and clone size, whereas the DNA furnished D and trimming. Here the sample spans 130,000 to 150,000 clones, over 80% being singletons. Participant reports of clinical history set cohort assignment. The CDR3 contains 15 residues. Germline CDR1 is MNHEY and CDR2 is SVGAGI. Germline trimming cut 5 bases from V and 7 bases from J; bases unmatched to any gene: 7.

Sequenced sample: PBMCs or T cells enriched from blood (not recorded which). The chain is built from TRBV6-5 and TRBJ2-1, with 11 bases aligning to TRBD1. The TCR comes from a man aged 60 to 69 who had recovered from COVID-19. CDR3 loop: CASSSRTGGWNEQFF. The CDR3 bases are TGTGCCAGCAGTAGCCGGACAGGGGGCTGGAATGAGCAGTTCTTC.